This is a list of T cell receptor beta chains from one sample in a study of shared clonotypes between healthy human individuals. Using immunoSEQ multiplex PCR, the repertoire was profiled, and TCRdb retains in-frame clones only, with some absent. The sample yields hundreds of thousands of clones, around 95% seen once. Sample: naive CD8+ T cells sorted from blood. These receptor sequences come from a woman under 40 in good health. Each CDR3 is given with its conserved first and last residue. D genes are given only for firm matches. Where a row states a size, it is once, few, many or the class of an expanded clone; other rows omit it.

J gene: TRBJ1-4
V gene: TRBV7-9
clone size: once
D gene: NA
CDR3 protein: CASSPQGGANEKLFF
CDR3 DNA: TGTGCCAGCAGCCCACAAGGGGGGGCTAATGAAAAACTGTTTTTT

J gene: TRBJ2-3
V gene: TRBV27
clone size: NA
D gene: NA
CDR3 protein: CASSLLGAADTQYF
CDR3 DNA: TGTGCCAGCAGTCTACTTGGTGCTGCTGATACGCAGTATTTT

J gene: TRBJ2-1
V gene: TRBV2
clone size: NA
D gene: NA
CDR3 protein: CASRGHEQFF
CDR3 DNA: TGTGCCAGCAGGGGTCATGAGCAGTTCTTC

J gene: TRBJ2-7
V gene: TRBV7-9
clone size: once
D gene: TRBD1
CDR3 protein: CASSIPSPTGGDPYEQYF
CDR3 DNA: TGTGCCAGCAGCATCCCCAGCCCGACAGGGGGTGATCCCTACGAGCAGTACTTC

J gene: TRBJ2-7
V gene: TRBV13
clone size: NA
D gene: TRBD1
CDR3 protein: CASSTGTGPYEQYF
CDR3 DNA: TGTGCCAGCAGCACGGGGACAGGGCCTTACGAGCAGTACTTC

J gene: TRBJ2-4
V gene: TRBV15
clone size: NA
D gene: NA
CDR3 protein: CATGGSKNIQYF
CDR3 DNA: TGTGCCACGGGAGGCAGCAAAAACATTCAGTACTTC

J gene: TRBJ2-7
V gene: TRBV30
clone size: once
D gene: NA
CDR3 protein: CAWTIQGEGYEQYF
CDR3 DNA: TGTGCCTGGACCATACAGGGAGAAGGCTACGAGCAGTACTTC

J gene: TRBJ2-7
V gene: TRBV27
clone size: NA
D gene: TRBD1
CDR3 protein: CASSLNDRVDEQYF
CDR3 DNA: TGTGCCAGCAGCCTTAACGACAGGGTAGACGAGCAGTACTTC

J gene: TRBJ1-5
V gene: TRBV6-6
clone size: NA
D gene: NA
CDR3 protein: CASRKDQPQHF
CDR3 DNA: TGTGCCAGCAGGAAAGATCAGCCCCAGCATTTT

J gene: TRBJ2-7
V gene: TRBV4-1
clone size: NA
D gene: TRBD1
CDR3 protein: CASSQDPGTGDQGQYF
CDR3 DNA: TGCGCCAGCAGCCAAGACCCCGGGACAGGGGATCAAGGGCAGTACTTC

J gene: TRBJ2-7
V gene: TRBV20-1
clone size: NA
D gene: NA
CDR3 protein: CSASVGPGPYF
CDR3 DNA: TGCAGTGCTAGTGTAGGTCCGGGCCCGTACTTC

J gene: TRBJ2-7
V gene: TRBV27
clone size: NA
D gene: NA
CDR3 protein: CASSPLTLRPLIEQYF
CDR3 DNA: TGTGCCAGCAGCCCCCTAACGCTTCGGCCCCTGATCGAGCAGTACTTC

J gene: TRBJ2-7
V gene: TRBV5-4
clone size: NA
D gene: NA
CDR3 protein: CASSFAGSGYEQYF
CDR3 DNA: TGTGCCAGCAGCTTTGCAGGGTCGGGCTACGAGCAGTACTTC

J gene: TRBJ2-7
V gene: TRBV28
clone size: NA
D gene: TRBD1
CDR3 protein: CASSLGQGKGSEQYF
CDR3 DNA: TGTGCCAGCAGCCTGGGACAGGGGAAGGGCTCCGAGCAGTACTTC

J gene: TRBJ1-2
V gene: TRBV7-9
clone size: NA
D gene: NA
CDR3 protein: CASSFGDGYTF
CDR3 DNA: TGTGCCAGCAGCTTTGGGGACGGCTACACCTTC

J gene: TRBJ1-5
V gene: TRBV19
clone size: once
D gene: NA
CDR3 protein: CASSAHGQPQHF
CDR3 DNA: TGTGCCAGTAGTGCCCACGGGCAGCCCCAGCATTTT

J gene: TRBJ2-3
V gene: TRBV28
clone size: NA
D gene: TRBD2
CDR3 protein: CASTSGREGTDTQYF
CDR3 DNA: TGTGCCAGCACCTCAGGGAGGGAGGGAACAGATACGCAGTATTTT

J gene: TRBJ2-7
V gene: TRBV27
clone size: NA
D gene: NA
CDR3 protein: CASSWGTSTYEQYF
CDR3 DNA: TGTGCCAGCAGTTGGGGGACGTCGACCTACGAGCAGTACTTC

J gene: TRBJ2-1
V gene: TRBV15
clone size: NA
D gene: NA
CDR3 protein: CATSRPLGSYNEQFF
CDR3 DNA: TGTGCCACCAGCAGGCCCCTCGGCTCCTACAATGAGCAGTTCTTC

J gene: TRBJ1-2
V gene: TRBV9
clone size: NA
D gene: TRBD1
CDR3 protein: CASSGMGQINYGYTF
CDR3 DNA: TGTGCCAGCAGCGGCATGGGACAGATTAACTATGGCTACACCTTC

J gene: TRBJ2-3
V gene: TRBV19
clone size: NA
D gene: TRBD2
CDR3 protein: CASGLGTQYF
CDR3 DNA: TGTGCCAGCGGACTAGGTACGCAGTATTTT

J gene: TRBJ2-7
V gene: TRBV27
clone size: NA
D gene: TRBD1
CDR3 protein: CASSPTGQGIYEQYF
CDR3 DNA: TGTGCCAGCAGTCCCACCGGACAGGGGATCTACGAGCAGTACTTC

J gene: TRBJ2-2
V gene: TRBV11-2
clone size: NA
D gene: NA
CDR3 protein: CASSLGVGSTGELFF
CDR3 DNA: TGTGCCAGCAGCTTAGGTGTAGGGAGCACCGGGGAGCTGTTTTTT

J gene: TRBJ2-7
V gene: TRBV27
clone size: NA
D gene: TRBD1
CDR3 protein: CASRGTAIYEQYF
CDR3 DNA: TGTGCCAGCAGGGGGACAGCGATCTACGAGCAGTACTTC

J gene: TRBJ1-1
V gene: TRBV5-5
clone size: NA
D gene: NA
CDR3 protein: CASSLSGMNTEAFF
CDR3 DNA: TGTGCCAGCAGCTTGTCGGGCATGAACACTGAAGCTTTCTTT

J gene: TRBJ2-7
V gene: TRBV28
clone size: NA
D gene: NA
CDR3 protein: CASSARPGTYEQYF
CDR3 DNA: TGTGCCAGCAGTGCACGCCCCGGAACCTACGAGCAGTACTTC

J gene: TRBJ2-7
V gene: TRBV5-6
clone size: NA
D gene: TRBD1
CDR3 protein: CASSSQGQNYEQYF
CDR3 DNA: TGTGCCAGCAGCTCCCAGGGACAGAACTACGAGCAGTACTTC

J gene: TRBJ2-5
V gene: TRBV19
clone size: NA
D gene: TRBD2
CDR3 protein: CASSLGLAGGQETQYF
CDR3 DNA: TGTGCCAGTAGTCTGGGACTAGCGGGAGGGCAAGAGACCCAGTACTTC

J gene: TRBJ2-7
V gene: TRBV27
clone size: once
D gene: NA
CDR3 protein: CASSSRQTTPYEQYF
CDR3 DNA: TGTGCCAGCAGTTCCCGACAGACGACGCCCTACGAGCAGTACTTC

J gene: TRBJ2-1
V gene: TRBV11-2
clone size: NA
D gene: NA
CDR3 protein: CASSLVALGDSYNEQFF
CDR3 DNA: TGTGCCAGCAGCTTAGTTGCTCTCGGCGACTCCTACAATGAGCAGTTCTTC

J gene: TRBJ1-4
V gene: TRBV27
clone size: NA
D gene: NA
CDR3 protein: CASSSGTGGRKLFF
CDR3 DNA: TGTGCCAGCAGTTCCGGGACTGGCGGAAGAAAACTGTTTTTT

J gene: TRBJ1-5
V gene: TRBV18
clone size: NA
D gene: NA
CDR3 protein: CASSSGEGRPFNQPQHF
CDR3 DNA: TGTGCCAGCTCATCCGGCGAGGGACGTCCGTTCAATCAGCCCCAGCATTTT

J gene: TRBJ1-1
V gene: TRBV2
clone size: NA
D gene: NA
CDR3 protein: CASSEARGYTEAFF
CDR3 DNA: TGTGCCAGCAGTGAAGCAAGGGGCTACACTGAAGCTTTCTTT

J gene: TRBJ2-2
V gene: TRBV4-1
clone size: NA
D gene: TRBD2
CDR3 protein: CATSLLAGTGELFF
CDR3 DNA: TGCGCCACCTCTCTACTAGCGGGCACCGGGGAGCTGTTTTTT

J gene: TRBJ2-7
V gene: TRBV7-9
clone size: NA
D gene: NA
CDR3 protein: CASSPGRTLYEQYF
CDR3 DNA: TGTGCCAGCAGCCCGGGGAGGACGCTCTACGAGCAGTACTTC

J gene: TRBJ1-2
V gene: TRBV14
clone size: NA
D gene: NA
CDR3 protein: CASSQVSAGGYGYTF
CDR3 DNA: TGTGCCAGCAGCCAAGTCAGTGCAGGCGGGTATGGCTACACCTTC

J gene: TRBJ2-2
V gene: TRBV5-1
clone size: NA
D gene: NA
CDR3 protein: CASSLEQGPWGGELFF
CDR3 DNA: TGCGCCAGCAGCTTGGAGCAGGGACCCTGGGGCGGGGAGCTGTTTTTT

J gene: TRBJ2-7
V gene: TRBV7-7
clone size: NA
D gene: TRBD1
CDR3 protein: CASSAGTGYEQYF
CDR3 DNA: TGTGCCAGCAGCGCCGGGACAGGCTACGAGCAGTACTTC

J gene: TRBJ1-1
V gene: TRBV12-5
clone size: NA
D gene: NA
CDR3 protein: CASAVNPGTAEAFF
CDR3 DNA: TGTGCTAGTGCCGTAAATCCGGGGACGGCTGAAGCTTTCTTT

J gene: TRBJ1-1
V gene: TRBV6-6
clone size: NA
D gene: NA
CDR3 protein: CAHSEEGLNTEAFF
CDR3 DNA: TGTGCCCACTCGGAGGAGGGGTTGAACACTGAAGCTTTCTTT

J gene: TRBJ2-7
V gene: TRBV7-9
clone size: NA
D gene: TRBD2
CDR3 protein: CASTPGGSYDEQYF
CDR3 DNA: TGTGCCAGCACCCCGGGCGGGAGCTATGACGAGCAGTACTTC

J gene: TRBJ2-7
V gene: TRBV6-6
clone size: NA
D gene: NA
CDR3 protein: CASSYYRGSNSYEQYF
CDR3 DNA: TGTGCCAGCAGTTACTACCGGGGGTCAAACTCCTACGAGCAGTACTTC

J gene: TRBJ2-7
V gene: TRBV27
clone size: NA
D gene: TRBD2
CDR3 protein: CASSALGLAGAYEQYF
CDR3 DNA: TGTGCCAGCAGTGCCCTAGGACTAGCGGGGGCCTACGAGCAGTACTTC